This entry concerns a single T cell receptor (beta chain). Its matching antigen is unknown. This sample is drawn from a study of shared clonotypes between healthy human individuals. Produced via immunoSEQ multiplex PCR; TCRdb's table is partial and in-frame only. The sample records some 1,400,000 clones, around 97% being singletons. The CDR3 extends over 16 amino acids. V shed 5 bases, J shed 4 bases, and the junction held 8 bases outside the gene matches. Looked up from germline, CDR1 is MGHRA and CDR2 is YSYEKL. Study-level findings and limits: Unshared clonotypes carried lower generation probabilities than those common to all four donors.

This clonotype was obtained from a man aged 25 to 45 in good health. The sequencing sample was made of naive CD4+ T cells sorted from blood. The subset was: CD45RA+ positively selected. The chain recombines TRBV4-1 with TRBJ1-4; 9 positions agree with TRBD1. This CDR3 reads CASSLGQGVYNEKLFF. The CDR3 DNA follows: TGCGCCAGCAGCTTGGGACAGGGTGTTTATAATGAAAAACTGTTTTTT.